This T cell receptor beta chain was recovered during a study of cytomegalovirus exposure and HLA in healthy donors. The PCR contained 60 Vbeta and 13 Jbeta primers. TCRdb keeps only in-frame clones here, not all; method: immunoSEQ multiplex PCR. Here the sample spans about 180,000 clones, more than 75% being singletons. CDR3 length equals 12 residues. The ends were cut back, 3 bases at V and 10 bases at J, with 10 bases in the middle. CDR1 is SGHAT, CDR2 FQNNGV, per germline. The V and J genes are TRBV11-2 and TRBJ2-1; tentatively, D is TRBD1 (6 bases). The specimen sequenced was PBMCs. This TCR was recovered from a man aged 35-49 years in good health and CMV-seronegative. The CDR3 is CASSFGQPEQFF. CDR3 in DNA: TGTGCCAGCAGCTTCGGACAGCCCGAGCAGTTCTTC. The variable domain in full, completed from reference TRBV11-2 and TRBJ2-1, reads EAGVAQSPRYKIIEKRQSVAFWCNPISGHATLYWYQQILGQGPKLLIQFQNNGVVDDSQLPKDRFSAERLKGVDSTLKIQPAKLEDSAVYLCASSFGQPEQFFGPGTRLTVL.